What follows describes a single T cell receptor beta chain. Its specific antigen is unknown. No base quality values were provided; no much bigger clone lies one nucleotide off. The immunoSEQ Assay, a bias-controlled multiplex PCR, was used to amplify TCRbeta CDR3 regions from genomic DNA. The source study handled its data this way. The number of nucleated cells in each sample was estimated by amplification of reference gene primers within the assay. To quantify the absolute abundance of each unique TCRbeta CDR3 rearrangement, sequence reads were collapsed and filtered. For each sample, productive Simpson clonality was calculated as the square root of Simpson's diversity index over productive rearrangements. TCRdb mirrors the immuneACCESS table, restricted to in-frame sequences. Some clones are absent from its copies; in checked studies, under half trace to an unresolved V gene, and the reason for the others is unknown. For V, J and clone size, that table is used; D and trimming come from the DNA. The table for this sample lists some 170,000 clones; 85% to 95% of them were counted only once. The ten largest make up 2% of the sample.

This sample stems from a study of blood T cell repertoires in COVID-19 (dated by TCRdb to about 2020). Some background on the complete study: The collaborator samples originated in the United States, Italy and Spain and spanned the acute and convalescent phases of COVID-19. The material from the prospective study consisted of cDNA or gDNA derived from T cells, B-cell-depleted T cells, or PBMCs. The dataset comprised deeply sampled blood TCRbeta repertoires from subjects exposed to, actively infected with, or recovered from COVID-19. The repertoires were released in a freely available public database meant as a resource for research on the immune response to SARS-CoV-2. The samples were drawn from the first 160 participants of the ongoing ImmuneRACE study and from roughly 1,300 subjects provided by 6 global collaborators. The sample metadata nearly always contained a de-identified subject ID, COVID-19 status, age in years and sex. Where HLA class I and class II types were available, the types were taken from metadata supplied by the sample provider, not from assay-based typing. Here is what the overall study found, with its caveats: How much clinical and demographic metadata was included differed by source and by participant, and the metadata was provided uncurated.

V lost 0 bases and J lost 7 bases; the stretch between them is 21 bases long. CDR1 and CDR2 were assigned from the germline V gene as ENHRY and SYGVKD. Including cysteine and phenylalanine, the CDR3 has 17 amino acids. Here the CDR3 DNA is all that survives: 51 bases in frame from base 1. One collaborating source in Seattle enrolled patients while the patients were actively infected and followed the patients over time throughout the course of disease. Each collaborating institution followed its own protocols to collect whole blood in K2EDTA tubes. For TCRbeta analysis, collaborators shipped samples as frozen whole blood, isolated PBMCs, or DNA extracted from either of those sample types.

Material for sequencing was peripheral blood. The receptor was derived from a woman aged 55-69 years with COVID-19, enrolled during active disease. The chain links TRBV10-3 with TRBJ1-2, with the D gene not confidently named. At the DNA level, the sequence is TGTGCCATCAGTGAGTCGAACCCGCCCGGGTCTGGTAGTGGCTACACCTTC. This is translated as CAISESNPPGSGSGYTF.